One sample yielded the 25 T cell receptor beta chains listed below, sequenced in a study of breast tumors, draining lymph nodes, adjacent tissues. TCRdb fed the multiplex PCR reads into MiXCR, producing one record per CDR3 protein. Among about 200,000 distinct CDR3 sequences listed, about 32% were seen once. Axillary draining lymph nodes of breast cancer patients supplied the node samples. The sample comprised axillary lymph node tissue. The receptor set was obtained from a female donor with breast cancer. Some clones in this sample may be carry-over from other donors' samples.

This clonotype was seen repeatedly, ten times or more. CDR3 residues: CASSEYWGSGNTIYF. In nucleotides, the CDR3 is TGTGCCAGCAGTGAATATTGGGGGTCTGGAAACACCATATATTTT. The V and J genes are TRBV25-1 and TRBJ1-3; tentatively, D is TRBD1 (5 bases). V dropped 0 bases and J dropped 1 base, with 7 bases sitting between them. This CDR3 has 15 amino acids. CDR1 is MGHDK, CDR2 SYGVNS, per germline.

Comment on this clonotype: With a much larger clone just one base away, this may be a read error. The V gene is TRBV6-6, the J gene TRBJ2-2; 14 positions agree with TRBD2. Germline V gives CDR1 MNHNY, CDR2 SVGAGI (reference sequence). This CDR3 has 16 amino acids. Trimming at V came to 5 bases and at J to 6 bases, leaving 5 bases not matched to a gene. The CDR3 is CASSHGTSGSAGELFF. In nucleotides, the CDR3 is TGTGCCAGCAGTCATGGGACTAGCGGGAGCGCCGGGGAGCTGTTTTTT.

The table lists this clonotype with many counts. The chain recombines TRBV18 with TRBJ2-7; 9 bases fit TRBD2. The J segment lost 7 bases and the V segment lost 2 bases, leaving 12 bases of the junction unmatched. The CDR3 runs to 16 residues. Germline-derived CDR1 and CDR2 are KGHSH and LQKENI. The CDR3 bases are TGTGCCAGCTCACCAGGCGTGACTAGCGGCTTCGGGGAGCAGTACTTC. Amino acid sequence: CASSPGVTSGFGEQYF.

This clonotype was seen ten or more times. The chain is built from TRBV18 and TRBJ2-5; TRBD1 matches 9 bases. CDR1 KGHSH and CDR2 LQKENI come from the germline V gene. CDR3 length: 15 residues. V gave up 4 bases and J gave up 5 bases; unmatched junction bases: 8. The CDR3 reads CASSHGTGKRETQYF. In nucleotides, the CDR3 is TGTGCCAGCTCACACGGGACAGGGAAGCGCGAGACCCAGTACTTC.

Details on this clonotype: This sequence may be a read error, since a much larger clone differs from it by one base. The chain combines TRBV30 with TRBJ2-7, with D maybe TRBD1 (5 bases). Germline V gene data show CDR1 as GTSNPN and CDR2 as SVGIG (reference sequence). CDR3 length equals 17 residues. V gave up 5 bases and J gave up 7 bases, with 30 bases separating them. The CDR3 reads CAWPSRTTKTFLIEQYF. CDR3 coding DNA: TGTGCCTGGCCTTCGAGGACAACTAAAACCTTCCTTATTGAGCAGTACTTC. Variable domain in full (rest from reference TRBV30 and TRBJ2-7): SQTIHQWPATLVQPVGSPLSLECTVEGTSNPNLYWYRQAAGRGLQLLFYSVGIGQISSEVPQNLSASRPQDRQFILSSKKLLLSDSGFYLCAWPSRTTKTFLIEQYFGPGTRLTVT.

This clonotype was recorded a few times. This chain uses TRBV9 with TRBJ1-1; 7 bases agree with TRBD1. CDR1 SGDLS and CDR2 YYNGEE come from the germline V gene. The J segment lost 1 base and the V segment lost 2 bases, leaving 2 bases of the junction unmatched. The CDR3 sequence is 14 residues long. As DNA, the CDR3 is TGTGCCAGCAGCGTTACAGGGGCGAACACTGAAGCTTTCTTT. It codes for CASSVTGANTEAFF.

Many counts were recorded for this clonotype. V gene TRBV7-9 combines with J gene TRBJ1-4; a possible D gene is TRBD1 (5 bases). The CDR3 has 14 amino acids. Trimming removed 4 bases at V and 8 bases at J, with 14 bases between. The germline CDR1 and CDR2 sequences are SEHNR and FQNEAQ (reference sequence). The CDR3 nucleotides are TGTGCCAGCAGCTCCAGGGAGTTTCAGGAAAAACTGTTTTTT. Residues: CASSSREFQEKLFF.

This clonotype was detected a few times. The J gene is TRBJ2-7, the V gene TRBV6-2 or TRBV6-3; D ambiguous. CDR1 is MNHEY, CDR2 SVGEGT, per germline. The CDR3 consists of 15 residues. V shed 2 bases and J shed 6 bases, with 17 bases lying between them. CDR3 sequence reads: CASSYPNPTGGEQYF. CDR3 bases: TGTGCCAGCAGTTACCCGAACCCGACTGGTGGCGAGCAGTACTTC.

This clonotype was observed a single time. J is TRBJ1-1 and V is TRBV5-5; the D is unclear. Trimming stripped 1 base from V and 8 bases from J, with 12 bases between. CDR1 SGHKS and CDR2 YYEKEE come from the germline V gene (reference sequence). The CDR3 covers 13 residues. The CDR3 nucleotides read TGTGCCAGCAGCTTGATAGGAGGAACGGAAGCTTTCTTT. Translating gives CASSLIGGTEAFF.

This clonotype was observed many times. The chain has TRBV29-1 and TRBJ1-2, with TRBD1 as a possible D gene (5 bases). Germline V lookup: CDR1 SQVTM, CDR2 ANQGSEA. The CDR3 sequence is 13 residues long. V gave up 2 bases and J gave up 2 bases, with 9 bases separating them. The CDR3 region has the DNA TGCAGCGTTGAATCGGAGGGGAACTATGGCTACACCTTC. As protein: CSVESEGNYGYTF.

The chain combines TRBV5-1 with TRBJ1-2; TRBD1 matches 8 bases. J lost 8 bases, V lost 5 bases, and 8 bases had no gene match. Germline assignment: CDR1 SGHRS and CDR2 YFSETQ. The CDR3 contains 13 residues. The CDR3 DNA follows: TGCGCCAGCAGTTCGGGACAGGCTCTGGGCTACACCTTC. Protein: CASSSGQALGYTF.

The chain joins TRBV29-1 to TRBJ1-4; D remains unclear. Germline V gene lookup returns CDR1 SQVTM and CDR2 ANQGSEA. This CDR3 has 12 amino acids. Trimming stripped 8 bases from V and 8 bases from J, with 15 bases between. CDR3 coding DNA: TGCAGCCAAGTCGGTCCGGTGGAAAAACTGTTTTTT. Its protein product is CSQVGPVEKLFF.

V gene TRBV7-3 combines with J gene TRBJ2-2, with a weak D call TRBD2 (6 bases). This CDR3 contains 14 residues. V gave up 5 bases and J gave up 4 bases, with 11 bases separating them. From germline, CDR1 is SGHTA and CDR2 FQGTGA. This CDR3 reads CASSRGTSTGELFF. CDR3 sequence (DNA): TGTGCCAGCAGCCGCGGGACTTCCACCGGGGAGCTGTTTTTT. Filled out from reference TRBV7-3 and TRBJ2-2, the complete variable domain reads GAGVSQTPSNKVTEKGKYVELRCDPISGHTALYWYRQSLGQGPEFLIYFQGTGAADDSGLPNDRFFAVRPEGSVSTLKIQRTERGDSAVYLCASSRGTSTGELFFGEGSRLTVL.

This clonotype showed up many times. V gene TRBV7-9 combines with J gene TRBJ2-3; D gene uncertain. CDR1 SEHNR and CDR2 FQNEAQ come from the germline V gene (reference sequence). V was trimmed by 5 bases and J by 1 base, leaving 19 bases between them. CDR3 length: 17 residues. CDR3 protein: CASSPGSAGSRTDTQYF. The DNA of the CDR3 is TGTGCCAGCAGCCCCGGATCGGCAGGTTCCCGCACAGATACGCAGTATTTT.

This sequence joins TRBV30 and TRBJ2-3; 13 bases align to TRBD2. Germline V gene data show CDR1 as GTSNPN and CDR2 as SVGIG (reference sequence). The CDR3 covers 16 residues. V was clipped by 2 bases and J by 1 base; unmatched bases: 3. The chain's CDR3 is CAWSLGLAGGTDTQYF. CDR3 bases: TGTGCCTGGAGTTTAGGACTAGCGGGGGGCACAGATACGCAGTATTTT.

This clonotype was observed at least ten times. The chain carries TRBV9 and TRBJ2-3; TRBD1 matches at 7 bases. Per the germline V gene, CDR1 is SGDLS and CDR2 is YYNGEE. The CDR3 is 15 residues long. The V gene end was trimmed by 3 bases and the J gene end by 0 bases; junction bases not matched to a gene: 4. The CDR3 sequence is CASSDRDSSTDTQYF. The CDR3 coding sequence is TGTGCCAGCAGCGATCGGGACAGCAGCACAGATACGCAGTATTTT.

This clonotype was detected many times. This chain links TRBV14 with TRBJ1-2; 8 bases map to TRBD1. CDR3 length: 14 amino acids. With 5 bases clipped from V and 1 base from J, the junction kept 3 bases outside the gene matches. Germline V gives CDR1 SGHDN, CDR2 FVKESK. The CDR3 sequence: CASSSGQVNYGYTF. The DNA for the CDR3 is TGTGCCAGCAGCTCGGGACAGGTTAACTATGGCTACACCTTC.

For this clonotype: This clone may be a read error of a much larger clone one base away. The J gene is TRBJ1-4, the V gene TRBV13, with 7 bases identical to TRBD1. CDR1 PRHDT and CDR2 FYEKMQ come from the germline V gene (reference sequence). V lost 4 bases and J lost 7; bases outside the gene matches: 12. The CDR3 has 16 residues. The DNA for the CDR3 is TGTGCCAGCAGCTCACCCACAGGGGAGGTCGGTGAAAAACTGTTTTTT. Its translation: CASSSPTGEVGEKLFF. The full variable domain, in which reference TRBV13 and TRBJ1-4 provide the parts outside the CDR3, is AAGVIQSPRHLIKEKRETATLKCYPIPRHDTVYWYQQGPGQDPQFLISFYEKMQSDKGSIPDRFSAQQFSDYHSELNMSSLELGDSALYFCASSSPTGEVGEKLFFGSGTQLSVL.

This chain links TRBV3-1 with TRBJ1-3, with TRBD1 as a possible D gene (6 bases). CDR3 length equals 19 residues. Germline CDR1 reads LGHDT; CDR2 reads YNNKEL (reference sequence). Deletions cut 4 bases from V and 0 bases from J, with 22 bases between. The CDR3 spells CASSPGINREVSSGNTIYF. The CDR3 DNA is TGTGCCAGCAGCCCCGGAATCAACAGGGAAGTGTCCTCTGGAAACACCATATATTTT.

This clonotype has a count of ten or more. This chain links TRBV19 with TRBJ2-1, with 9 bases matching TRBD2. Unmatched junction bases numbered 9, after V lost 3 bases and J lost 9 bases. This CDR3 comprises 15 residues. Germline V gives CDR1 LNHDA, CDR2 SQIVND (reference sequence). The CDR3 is CASSIIGLAGSEQFF. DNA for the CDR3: TGTGCCAGTAGTATTATAGGGCTAGCGGGAAGTGAGCAGTTCTTC.

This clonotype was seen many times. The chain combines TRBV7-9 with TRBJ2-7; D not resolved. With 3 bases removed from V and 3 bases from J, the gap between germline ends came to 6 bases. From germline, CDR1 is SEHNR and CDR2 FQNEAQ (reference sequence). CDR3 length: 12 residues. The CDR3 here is CASSFTSYEQYF. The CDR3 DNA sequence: TGTGCCAGCAGCTTTACCAGCTACGAGCAGTACTTC.

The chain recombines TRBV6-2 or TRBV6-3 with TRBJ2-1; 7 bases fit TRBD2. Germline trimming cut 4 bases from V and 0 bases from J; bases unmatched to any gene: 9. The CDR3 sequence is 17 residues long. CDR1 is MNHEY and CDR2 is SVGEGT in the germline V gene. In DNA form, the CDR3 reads TGTGCCAGCAGTTGCTCGAGCGGGACGAGCTCCTACAATGAGCAGTTCTTC. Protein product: CASSCSSGTSSYNEQFF.

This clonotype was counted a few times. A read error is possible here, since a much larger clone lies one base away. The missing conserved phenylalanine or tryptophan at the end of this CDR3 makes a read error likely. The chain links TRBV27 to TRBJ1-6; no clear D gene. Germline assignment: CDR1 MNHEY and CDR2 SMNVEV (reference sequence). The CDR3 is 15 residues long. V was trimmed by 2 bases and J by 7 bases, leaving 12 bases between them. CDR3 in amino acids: CASSLTLGWNSPLHL. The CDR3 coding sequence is TGTGCCAGCAGTTTAACCCTGGGGTGGAATTCACCCCTCCACCTT.

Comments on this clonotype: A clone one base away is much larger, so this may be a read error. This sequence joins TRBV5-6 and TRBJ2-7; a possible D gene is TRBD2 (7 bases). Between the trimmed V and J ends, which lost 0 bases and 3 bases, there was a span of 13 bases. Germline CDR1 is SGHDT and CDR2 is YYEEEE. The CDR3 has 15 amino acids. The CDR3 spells CASSLGEGGLYEQYF. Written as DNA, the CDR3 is TGTGCCAGCAGCTTGGGAGAGGGGGGGCTCTACGAGCAGTACTTC.

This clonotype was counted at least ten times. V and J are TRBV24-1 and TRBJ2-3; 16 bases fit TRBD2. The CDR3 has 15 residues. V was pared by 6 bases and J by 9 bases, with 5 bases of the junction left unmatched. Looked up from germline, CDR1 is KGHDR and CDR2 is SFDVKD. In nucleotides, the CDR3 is TGTGCCACCAGTCTCGGGACTAGCGGGGGGGCGACGCAGTATTTT. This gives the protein CATSLGTSGGATQYF.